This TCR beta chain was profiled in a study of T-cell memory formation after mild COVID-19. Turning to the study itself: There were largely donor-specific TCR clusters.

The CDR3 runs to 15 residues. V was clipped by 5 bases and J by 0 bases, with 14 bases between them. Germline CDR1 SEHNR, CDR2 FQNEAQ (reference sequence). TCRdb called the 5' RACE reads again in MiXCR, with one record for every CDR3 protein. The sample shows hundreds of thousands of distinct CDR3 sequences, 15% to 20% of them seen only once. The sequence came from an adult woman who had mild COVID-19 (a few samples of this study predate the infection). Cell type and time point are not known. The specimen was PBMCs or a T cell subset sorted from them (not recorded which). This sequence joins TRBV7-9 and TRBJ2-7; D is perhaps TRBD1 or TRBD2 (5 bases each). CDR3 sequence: CASSLGPQSSYEQYF. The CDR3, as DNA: TGTGCCAGCAGCCTGGGACCGCAGAGCTCCTACGAGCAGTACTTC.